The rows below give T cell receptor beta chains drawn from one sample of a study of identical twins. TCRdb redid the calling of the 5' RACE reads with MiXCR, one entry per CDR3 protein. Altogether roughly 1,500,000 distinct CDR3 sequences are present, 25% to 35% being singletons, with the ten largest covering around 0.3%. Sequences were obtained from cord blood. The source of these receptors is a newborn girl in good health. CDR3s include the opening cysteine and the closing phenylalanine or tryptophan. D genes are given only for firm matches. Expanded clones are given a class, and other clones once, few, many or no size at all.

DNA: TGTGCCAGCACCAAGTTATGGGGGACAGGGGGCTACAATGAGCAGTTCTTC
CDR3: CASTKLWGTGGYNEQFF
length: 17
V: TRBV6-2/TRBV6-3
D: TRBD1
size: NA
J: TRBJ2-1

DNA: TGCAGTGCTAGATCTTTGGGAGGGAGCTCCTACAATGAGCAGTACTTC
CDR3: CSARSLGGSSYNEQYF
length: 16
V: TRBV20-1
D: TRBD2
size: NA
J: TRBJ2-7

DNA: TGCAGTGCTAGAGGATCTGTCAGGGAGAACTATGGCTACACCTTC
CDR3: CSARGSVRENYGYTF
length: 15
V: TRBV20-1
D: NA
size: few
J: TRBJ1-2

DNA: TGCGCCAGCAGCCGACAGGTTAGCTCCTACGAGCAGTACTTC
CDR3: CASSRQVSSYEQYF
length: 14
V: TRBV4-1
D: NA
size: few
J: TRBJ2-7

DNA: TGTGCCAGCAGTGATCAGGGACAGCTTAACTATGGCTACACCTTC
CDR3: CASSDQGQLNYGYTF
length: 15
V: TRBV2
D: TRBD1
size: NA
J: TRBJ1-2

DNA: TGTGCCACCAGTGATTTCCCGACAGATACGCAGTATTTT
CDR3: CATSDFPTDTQYF
length: 13
V: TRBV24-1
D: NA
size: many
J: TRBJ2-3

DNA: TGTGCCAGCAGTGAGTCACAGTACTATGGCTACACCTTC
CDR3: CASSESQYYGYTF
length: 13
V: TRBV6-1
D: NA
size: many
J: TRBJ1-2

DNA: TGCAGTGCTAGGAAGGCTGAGACCCAGTACTTC
CDR3: CSARKAETQYF
length: 11
V: TRBV20-1
D: NA
size: few
J: TRBJ2-5

DNA: TGTGCCACCAGCAGAGACTTTAGCGGGGACCCCTACGAGCAGTACTTC
CDR3: CATSRDFSGDPYEQYF
length: 16
V: TRBV15
D: TRBD2
size: NA
J: TRBJ2-7

DNA: TGTGCCAGCAGTTTAGTCAGAACAAGTAATGAAAAACTGTTTTTT
CDR3: CASSLVRTSNEKLFF
length: 15
V: TRBV12-3/TRBV12-4
D: NA
size: few
J: TRBJ1-4

DNA: TGCGCCAGCAGTGTTAACTACGAGCAGTACTTC
CDR3: CASSVNYEQYF
length: 11
V: TRBV28
D: NA
size: many
J: TRBJ2-7

DNA: TGCGCCAGCAGCCACCCCTTGATGCCGCCTGAAGCTTTCTTT
CDR3: CASSHPLMPPEAFF
length: 14
V: TRBV4-1
D: NA
size: NA
J: TRBJ1-1

DNA: TGTGCCAGCAGCCGAGGGACTAGCGGGGGGCTCGGGGTCTATGAGCAGTTCTTC
CDR3: CASSRGTSGGLGVYEQFF
length: 18
V: TRBV4-2
D: TRBD2
size: NA
J: TRBJ2-1

DNA: TGCAGTGCTAGAGAGTTAGGGCAGGGTACCTACGAGCAGTACTTC
CDR3: CSARELGQGTYEQYF
length: 15
V: TRBV20-1
D: NA
size: few
J: TRBJ2-7

DNA: TGTGCCAGCAGACCAACTAGCGGGGGATATTTAGCCAAAAACATTCAGTACTTC
CDR3: CASRPTSGGYLAKNIQYF
length: 18
V: TRBV12-3/TRBV12-4
D: TRBD2
size: few
J: TRBJ2-4

DNA: TGTGCCAGCAGTTTAGGGACCGCCTTCCAGTACTTC
CDR3: CASSLGTAFQYF
length: 12
V: TRBV12-3/TRBV12-4
D: NA
size: few
J: TRBJ2-4

DNA: TGTGCCAGCAGTGTAGCGTCGCTAGCGGACCGATACGAGCAGTACTTC
CDR3: CASSVASLADRYEQYF
length: 16
V: TRBV9
D: TRBD2
size: few
J: TRBJ2-7

DNA: TGTGCCATCACGGGGGGAGCGATAACAGATACGCAGTATTTT
CDR3: CAITGGAITDTQYF
length: 14
V: TRBV10-3
D: TRBD2
size: NA
J: TRBJ2-3

DNA: TGTGGGTTCTCAGGGGCGGGGGTGAACACTGGAGCTTTCTTT
CDR3: CGFSGAGVNTGAFF
length: 14
V: TRBV21-1
D: NA
size: NA
J: TRBJ1-1

DNA: TGTGCCAGCAGTACGCCAGGGTGGGAGTACGAGCAGTACTTC
CDR3: CASSTPGWEYEQYF
length: 14
V: TRBV6-2/TRBV6-3
D: NA
size: few
J: TRBJ2-7

DNA: TGTGCCAGCAGTTTTGGGGGGCTTAGCCGCACAGATACGCAGTATTTT
CDR3: CASSFGGLSRTDTQYF
length: 16
V: TRBV28
D: NA
size: NA
J: TRBJ2-3

DNA: TGTGCCAGCAGTTTACTAGCGGGAGTTCTCGAGCAGTACTTC
CDR3: CASSLLAGVLEQYF
length: 14
V: TRBV28
D: TRBD2
size: NA
J: TRBJ2-7

DNA: TGTGCCAGCAGGACAGGGAATAATTCACCCCTCCACTTT
CDR3: CASRTGNNSPLHF
length: 13
V: TRBV6-1
D: TRBD1
size: few
J: TRBJ1-6

DNA: TGCGCCAGCAGCTTGGTTAGCGGGAGGGCAGATACGCAGTATTTT
CDR3: CASSLVSGRADTQYF
length: 15
V: TRBV5-1
D: TRBD2
size: NA
J: TRBJ2-3

DNA: TGTGCCATATCGAGACTAGCGGGGGCCCAAGAGACCCAGTACTTC
CDR3: CAISRLAGAQETQYF
length: 15
V: TRBV28
D: TRBD2
size: NA
J: TRBJ2-5